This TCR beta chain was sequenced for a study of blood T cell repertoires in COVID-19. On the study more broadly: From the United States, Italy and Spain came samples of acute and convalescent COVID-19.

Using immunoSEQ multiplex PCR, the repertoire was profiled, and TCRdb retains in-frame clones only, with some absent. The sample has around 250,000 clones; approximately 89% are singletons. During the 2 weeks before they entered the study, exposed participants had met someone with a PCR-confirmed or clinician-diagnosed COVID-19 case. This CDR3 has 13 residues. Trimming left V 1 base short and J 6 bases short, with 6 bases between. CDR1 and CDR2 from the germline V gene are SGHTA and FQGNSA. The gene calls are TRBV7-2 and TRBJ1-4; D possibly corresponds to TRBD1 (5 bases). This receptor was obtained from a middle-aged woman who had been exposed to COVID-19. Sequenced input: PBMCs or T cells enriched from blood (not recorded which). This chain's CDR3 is CASSLVTDEKLFF. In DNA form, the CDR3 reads TGTGCCAGCAGCTTAGTGACAGATGAAAAACTGTTTTTT.